One and the same sample provided the 28 T cell receptor beta chains below, sequenced in a study of shared clonotypes between healthy human individuals (TCRdb year 2020). The library was made by the immunoSEQ multiplex PCR assay. TCRdb re-hosts the immuneACCESS table, in-frame sequences only. Its copies lack some clones; in the studies checked, an unresolved V gene accounts for under half of them, and the cause for the rest is not known. The sample table contains around 240,000 clones; only one count was recorded for over 50% of them. The ten largest clonotypes hold around 10% of the sample. Sequencing input: memory CD4+ T cells sorted from blood. This specimen's cell subset or site label, interpreted: CD45RA-negative fraction. All receptors derive from a man between 25 and 39 years old in good health.

V usage is TRBV5-1 and J usage is TRBJ2-6; D is possibly TRBD1 (5 bases). CDR1 is SGHRS and CDR2 is YFSETQ in the germline V gene. Trimming removed 2 bases from V and 4 bases from J, with 13 bases in between. CDR3 length: 16 residues. Here the CDR3 DNA reads TGCGCCAGCAGCTTTGGCCCAGGGTCCGGGGCCAACGTCCTGACTTTC. Protein sequence: CASSFGPGSGANVLTF.

The rearrangement uses TRBV9 and TRBJ2-2, with 15 bases aligning to TRBD2. The V gene's germline CDR1 is SGDLS and CDR2 YYNGEE. The CDR3 runs 18 residues. Trimming cost V 4 bases and J 4 bases; bases outside gene matches: 8. CDR3 region: CASSFGTSGRFSTGELFF. The CDR3 region has the DNA TGTGCCAGCAGCTTTGGGACTAGCGGGAGGTTCAGCACCGGGGAGCTGTTTTTT.

This chain links TRBV2 with TRBJ2-5; TRBD2 matches at 13 bases. Germline CDR1 is SNHLY and CDR2 is FYNNEI. There are 15 residues in the CDR3. V shed 7 bases, J shed 3 bases, and the junction held 5 bases outside the gene matches. CDR3 DNA sequence: TGTGCCAGCACCAAGGGACTAGCGGGGAAAGAGACCCAGTACTTC. It translates to CASTKGLAGKETQYF.

This clone has only a few counts. The chain joins TRBV18 to TRBJ2-1, with 7 bases identical to TRBD2. This CDR3 has 17 amino acids. The germline CDR1 and CDR2 sequences are KGHSH and LQKENI. The V and J ends lost 0 bases and 5 bases, in that order; junction bases with no gene match: 10. The CDR3 nucleotides are TGTGCCAGCTCACCACCCTCTCGCGGGAGCGGGAACAATGAGCAGTTCTTC. It is translated as CASSPPSRGSGNNEQFF.

The rearrangement uses TRBV10-1 and TRBJ2-5; 7 positions agree with TRBD1. The germline gives CDR1 WNHNN, CDR2 SYGVQD (reference sequence). V shed 2 bases, J shed 2 bases, and the junction held 8 bases outside the gene matches. This CDR3 is 16 amino acids long. In DNA form, the CDR3 reads TGCGCCAGCAGTGAGAAGGGGGCAGGGTTTCAAGAGACCCAGTACTTC. Amino acid sequence: CASSEKGAGFQETQYF.

This clone was counted only a few times. The rearrangement uses TRBV28 and TRBJ1-1; D might be TRBD1 (6 bases). The CDR3 sequence is 14 residues long. Germline lookup yields CDR1 MDHEN and CDR2 SYDVKM. Trimming cost V 6 bases and J 0 bases, with 11 bases left between them. In nucleotides, the CDR3 is TGTGCCAGCAGGTTAGGGGGGATGAACACTGAAGCTTTCTTT. Translation gives CASRLGGMNTEAFF.

This clone was seen ten or more times. J is TRBJ2-3 and V is TRBV2, with TRBD1 matching 8 bases. Germline assignment: CDR1 SNHLY and CDR2 FYNNEI. The CDR3 is 16 amino acids. Trimming removed 1 base from V and 1 base from J; junction bases left unmatched: 4. CDR3 region: CASSEGRGRGTDTQYF. CDR3 coding DNA: TGTGCCAGCAGTGAAGGCAGGGGGCGAGGCACAGATACGCAGTATTTT.

The chain uses TRBV5-1 and TRBJ2-5, with 8 nucleotides matching TRBD2. CDR3 length equals 15 residues. Germline trimming cut 5 bases from V and 5 bases from J; bases unmatched to any gene: 11. CDR1 and CDR2 from the germline V gene are SGHRS and YFSETQ. CDR3 nucleotide sequence: TGCGCCAGCAGTTCGTCGAGCGGGAGTGGGGAGACCCAGTACTTC. This translates into CASSSSSGSGETQYF.

As regards this clone: This may be a read error, as it is one base from a much larger clone. Other DNA sequences in the sample encode the same CDR3. The chain recombines TRBV28 with TRBJ1-2; D may be TRBD1 (5 bases). V was pared by 1 base and J by 4 bases, with 10 bases between. This CDR3 has 14 residues. Germline CDR1 MDHEN, CDR2 SYDVKM. The CDR3 DNA is TGTGCCAGCAGTTTATCAGGGACCATCTATGGCTACACCTTC. Amino acid sequence: CASSLSGTIYGYTF.

This clone has a handful of counts. J is TRBJ2-1 and V is TRBV11-2; D is ambiguous. V lost 0 bases and J lost 9, with 9 bases in between. From germline, CDR1 is SGHAT and CDR2 FQNNGV. CDR3 length: 13 residues. The CDR3 region is CASSLDLQIEQFF. CDR3 bases: TGTGCCAGCAGCTTAGATCTTCAGATTGAGCAGTTCTTC.

This clone was seen only a few times. The rearrangement links TRBV28 to TRBJ2-3, with 9 bases aligning to TRBD2. V trimming: 8 bases; J trimming: 0 bases; junction bases outside the gene matches: 12. CDR1 MDHEN and CDR2 SYDVKM come from the germline V gene. The CDR3 consists of 17 residues. The CDR3 nucleotides read TGTGCCAGCGCTAGCGGGATACTCAAAACTAGCACAGATACGCAGTATTTT. This sequence encodes CASASGILKTSTDTQYF. The whole variable domain, filled in from reference TRBV28 and TRBJ2-3, reads DVKVTQSSRYLVKRTGEKVFLECVQDMDHENMFWYRQDPGLGLRLIYFSYDVKMKEKGDIPEGYSVSREKKERFSLILESASTNQTSMYLCASASGILKTSTDTQYFGPGTRLTVL.

V is TRBV7-9 and J is TRBJ2-5, with 11 bases fitting TRBD2. Per germline, CDR1 SEHNR and CDR2 FQNEAQ (reference sequence). With 6 bases clipped from V and 3 bases from J, the junction kept 6 bases outside the gene matches. The CDR3 extends over 15 amino acids. The CDR3 sequence: CASRGELAGEETQYF. The CDR3 bases are TGTGCCAGCAGGGGGGAACTAGCGGGAGAAGAGACCCAGTACTTC.

The chain links TRBV2 to TRBJ2-1; D uncertain. V lost 6 bases, J lost 9 bases, and 18 bases lay in between. The CDR3 has 14 amino acids. Germline CDR1 reads SNHLY; CDR2 reads FYNNEI. CDR3 DNA: TGTGCCAGCAGCCCCATATCTAGATCCGGTGAGCAGTTCTTC. Protein sequence: CASSPISRSGEQFF.

This clone appeared a few times. The V call is TRBV19, the J call TRBJ2-3, with D hard to call. Germline V CDR1 and CDR2: LNHDA, SQIVND (reference sequence). The ends were cut back, 3 bases at V and 4 bases at J, with 8 bases in the middle. This CDR3 region has 13 residues. CDR3 residues: CASSISRSDTQYF. The CDR3 DNA follows: TGTGCCAGTAGTATCTCAAGATCAGATACGCAGTATTTT.

The chain recombines TRBV2 with TRBJ2-1; 9 nucleotides match TRBD1. The CDR3 length is 15 residues. The germline CDR1 and CDR2 sequences are SNHLY and FYNNEI. V was pared by 4 bases and J by 7 bases, with 8 bases of the junction left unmatched. The CDR3 DNA follows: TGTGCCAGCAGTGCCCTGGGACAGGGACGGAATGAGCAGTTCTTC. Its translation is CASSALGQGRNEQFF.

This clone was found a few times. Here the CDR3 DNA reads TGTGCTAGTGGTTTGGTCAGACAGGGTTCGGGGGAGCTGTTTTTT. This gives the protein CASGLVRQGSGELFF. The chain recombines TRBV12-5 with TRBJ2-2; TRBD1 agrees at 7 bases. J was trimmed by 8 bases and V by 0 bases; bases with no gene match: 6. The germline CDR1 and CDR2 sequences are LGHNT and FRNRAP. CDR3 length equals 15 residues.

For the CDR3, the DNA is TGTGCCAGCAGCGGGCCGGGGGCCAACGTCCTGACTTTC. Protein product: CASSGPGANVLTF. The chain employs TRBV11-2 and TRBJ2-6; no definite D call. Germline V gene sequence: CDR1 SGHAT, CDR2 FQNNGV. The CDR3 consists of 13 residues. The germline V and J ends were trimmed by 5 bases and 4 bases, with 6 bases remaining between them.

The V call is TRBV28, the J call TRBJ2-7, with D possibly called TRBD1 or TRBD2 (6 bases each). The CDR3 loop spans 14 amino acids. The germline gives CDR1 MDHEN, CDR2 SYDVKM. V was shortened by 9 bases and J by 4 bases, with 19 bases between the two germline ends. CDR3 protein: CASLSDRGRYEQYF. The CDR3 nucleotides are TGTGCCAGTCTATCCGACCGGGGGCGTTACGAGCAGTACTTC.

The V gene is TRBV6-5, the J gene TRBJ1-5; D may be TRBD1 (5 bases). Trimming stripped 6 bases from V and 0 bases from J, with 9 bases between. This CDR3 has 14 residues. Germline values: CDR1 MNHEY, CDR2 SVGAGI. The CDR3 protein is CASSLGDSNQPQHF. The CDR3 region has the DNA TGTGCCAGCAGCCTGGGGGATAGCAATCAGCCCCAGCATTTT.

This clone has only one observation. The chain carries TRBV5-5 and TRBJ2-3, with 8 bases matching TRBD2. V dropped 3 bases and J dropped 1; count of bases not matched to a gene: 4. The CDR3 has 15 amino acids. Germline values: CDR1 SGHKS, CDR2 YYEKEE (reference sequence). CDR3 nucleotide sequence: TGTGCCAGCAGCTCACTCGGGGGGGGCACAGATACGCAGTATTTT. It codes for CASSSLGGGTDTQYF.

V usage is TRBV4-3 and J usage is TRBJ2-1, with no clear D. CDR3 length equals 15 residues. Trimming removed 0 bases from V and 8 bases from J, with 14 bases in between. Per germline, CDR1 LGHNA and CDR2 YSLEER. The CDR3 DNA reads TGCGCCAGCAGCCAAGAAATAGAGTTGAACCATGAGCAGTTCTTC. As protein: CASSQEIELNHEQFF.

This clone was detected only once. The chain is built from TRBV20-1 and TRBJ2-7; no clear D. CDR3 size: 11 residues. Germline CDR1 DFQATT, CDR2 SNEGSKA (reference sequence). V lost 3 bases and J 5 bases, leaving 8 bases between the germline ends. The CDR3 DNA reads as TGCAGTGCTAGGAGGTACGACGAGCAGTACTTC. Translating it yields CSARRYDEQYF.

The chain links TRBV5-1 to TRBJ1-2; 7 nucleotides align to TRBD1. CDR1 and CDR2 (germline): SGHRS, YFSETQ. With 1 base clipped from V and 6 bases from J, the junction kept 9 bases outside the gene matches. There are 15 residues in the CDR3. The CDR3 sequence: CASSLTSAGGNGYTF. In nucleotides, the CDR3 is TGCGCCAGCAGCTTGACTTCGGCAGGGGGAAATGGCTACACCTTC. Together with reference TRBV5-1 and TRBJ1-2, the CDR3 gives the full variable domain: KAGVTQTPRYLIKTRGQQVTLSCSPISGHRSVSWYQQTPGQGLQFLFEYFSETQRNKGNFPGRFSGRQFSNSRSEMNVSTLELGDSALYLCASSLTSAGGNGYTFGSGTRLTVV.

The chain couples TRBV5-5 to TRBJ2-7, with TRBD1 matching 8 bases. Trimming cost V 4 bases and J 1 base; bases outside gene matches: 7. Per germline, CDR1 SGHKS and CDR2 YYEKEE (reference sequence). The CDR3 is 15 amino acids. CDR3 amino acids: CASSRRTGWSYEQYF. The DNA for the CDR3 is TGTGCCAGCAGCCGAAGGACAGGGTGGTCCTACGAGCAGTACTTC.

Only a few counts were recorded for this clone. The CDR3 reads CATSRERETQYF. CDR3 sequence (DNA): TGTGCCACCAGCAGAGAGCGGGAAACGCAGTATTTT. V usage is TRBV15 and J usage is TRBJ2-3; D may be TRBD2 (6 bases). CDR3 length: 12 residues. Per the germline V gene, CDR1 is LNHNV and CDR2 is YYDKDF (reference sequence). V was trimmed by 0 bases and J by 9 bases, leaving 7 bases between them.

This clone was detected only a few times. This sequence joins TRBV30 and TRBJ2-7, with TRBD2 identical over 12 bases. Germline loops: CDR1 GTSNPN, CDR2 SVGIG (reference sequence). CDR3 length: 19 amino acids. V gave up 1 base and J gave up 2 bases; unmatched junction bases: 15. The DNA for the CDR3 is TGTGCCTGGAGTGACATTGGGACTAGCGGGCGAGTGGTGACCTACGAGCAGTACTTC. Protein product: CAWSDIGTSGRVVTYEQYF.

The rearrangement joins TRBV27 to TRBJ1-1; TRBD1 might be the D (5 bases). This CDR3 is 16 amino acids long. Germline CDR1 reads MNHEY; CDR2 reads SMNVEV (reference sequence). Trimming took off 2 bases at V and 3 bases at J, with 16 bases between the two ends. The CDR3 reads CASSLRTFASYTEAFF. CDR3 in DNA: TGTGCCAGCAGTTTAAGGACATTTGCTTCTTACACTGAAGCTTTCTTT.

The chain has TRBV7-3 and TRBJ2-2, with a tentative D call TRBD2 (7 bases). The V gene's germline CDR1 is SGHTA and CDR2 FQGTGA. This CDR3 has 16 residues. V dropped 6 bases and J dropped 5 bases, with 19 bases sitting between them. The CDR3 spells CASSPFGGGRTGELFF. Written as DNA, the CDR3 is TGTGCCAGCAGTCCCTTTGGGGGCGGGAGAACCGGGGAGCTGTTTTTT.